These T cell receptor beta chains were read from a single sample in a study of blood T cell repertoires in COVID-19. Assay: immunoSEQ multiplex PCR; the TCRdb copy retains only in-frame clones and omits some. The profile covers approximately 300,000 clones, with roughly 85% appearing a single time and 1.5% to 2% taken by the ten largest. The sample was PBMCs or T cells enriched from blood (not recorded which). These receptors all stem from a woman between 25 and 40 years old who had been exposed to COVID-19. The CDR3 runs from the conserved cysteine through the conserved F or W. D genes are given only for firm matches. Where a row states a size, it is once, few, many or the class of an expanded clone; other rows omit it.

>TRBD1|many|TRBV5-1|TRBJ2-3
CASGQGAKDTQYF
TGCGCCAGCGGACAGGGGGCAAAAGATACGCAGTATTTT
>NA|NA|TRBV4-2|TRBJ2-7
CASSQAQRGLEGEQYF
TGTGCCAGCAGCCAGGCCCAACGAGGGCTCGAAGGCGAGCAGTACTTC
>NA|NA|TRBV4-1|TRBJ2-2
CASSQVGYGGAGGELFF
TGCGCCAGCAGCCAAGTAGGTTATGGGGGGGCCGGCGGGGAGCTGTTTTTT
>NA|once|TRBV19|TRBJ1-5
CASSRVKQPQHF
TGTGCCAGTAGCAGGGTGAAGCAGCCCCAGCATTTT
>NA|NA|TRBV19|TRBJ1-6
CATKTANSPLHF
TGTGCCACAAAGACAGCCAATTCACCCCTCCACTTT
>NA|NA|TRBV7-8|TRBJ1-2
CASSFESYPLYGYTF
TGTGCCAGCAGCTTTGAGAGCTACCCCCTTTATGGCTACACCTTC
>TRBD2|NA|TRBV28|TRBJ2-1
CASSSSGAGGRAGDVYNEQFF
TGTGCCAGCAGCTCTTCAGGGGCTGGCGGGAGGGCCGGGGATGTCTACAATGAGCAGTTCTTC
>NA|NA|TRBV7-9|TRBJ2-7
CASSPGQYSPYEQYF
TGTGCCAGCAGCCCCGGACAATATTCACCCTACGAGCAGTACTTC
>TRBD2|NA|TRBV11-2|TRBJ2-1
CASSFSRTSGNEQFF
TGTGCCAGCAGCTTTTCACGGACTAGCGGGAATGAGCAGTTCTTC
>TRBD1|NA|TRBV6-2/TRBV6-3|TRBJ2-3
CASSPRLTGSPDTQYF
TGTGCCAGCAGCCCCCGGTTGACAGGGAGTCCGGATACGCAGTATTTT
>TRBD2|NA|TRBV7-2|TRBJ2-1
CASSLTPPGLAGGLGSRFF
TGTGCCAGCAGCTTAACCCCTCCAGGGCTAGCGGGGGGTTTAGGGAGCAGGTTCTTC
>NA|NA|TRBV20-1|TRBJ2-7
CSASYRGFYEQYF
TGCAGTGCTAGTTATAGGGGGTTTTACGAGCAGTACTTC
>NA|NA|TRBV28|TRBJ1-4
CASQGSANEKLFF
TGTGCCAGCCAGGGCAGCGCGAATGAAAAACTGTTTTTT
>TRBD1|NA|TRBV2|TRBJ2-1
CASRDRGQLGEQFF
TGTGCCAGCAGGGACAGGGGGCAACTAGGTGAGCAGTTCTTC
>TRBD2|NA|TRBV3-1/TRBV3-2|TRBJ2-7
CASSRLTGTSGSYEQYF
TGTGCCAGCAGCCGCCTAACAGGGACTAGCGGGAGTTACGAGCAGTACTTC
>NA|few|TRBV4-3|TRBJ1-4
CASSQDPGGSSEKLFF
TGCGCCAGCAGCCAAGATCCTGGGGGGTCGAGCGAAAAACTGTTTTTT